This note documents a single T cell receptor beta chain sequence. This sample stems from a study of blood T cells in healthy people across ages. The second PCR ran about 6 to 11 cycles with a sample-barcoded 5' primer and J-beta primers. From the 5' RACE reads, TCRdb called clonotypes with MiXCR, one entry per CDR3 protein. The table shows roughly 830,000 distinct CDR3 sequences, with 60% to 80% occurring only once. The germline gives CDR1 SGHTA, CDR2 FQGNSA. V lost 1 base and J lost 3, with 10 bases in between. This CDR3 comprises 15 residues. This receptor was obtained from a man aged 25 to 45 in good health. The sample taken for sequencing was blood. The chain carries TRBV7-2 and TRBJ1-5; the D is unclear. The CDR3 nucleotides read TGTGCCAGCAGCTTAGATACGGGGATCAATCAGCCCCAGCATTTT. Its translation: CASSLDTGINQPQHF.